The entry below gives a single T cell receptor (beta chain) sequence along with its context. A much bigger clone sits one base away, suggesting this may be a read error. This entry comes from a study of shared clonotypes between healthy human individuals. Among the donors, all were Caucasian adults who lived in Nashville, Tennessee. The germline gives CDR1 SGHKS, CDR2 YYEKEE (reference sequence). The CDR3 consists of 18 residues. Measured with immunoSEQ multiplex PCR; TCRdb has only the in-frame clones, and not every one. The sample records over 400,000 clones, about 84% being singletons. The J gene is TRBJ2-2, the V gene TRBV5-5; either TRBD1 or TRBD2 may supply D (5 bases each). The TCR comes from a woman aged 40-49 years in good health. Some clones in this sample may be carry-over from other donors' samples. Sequencing used PBMCs. The CDR3 protein is CAGSTWWDLSSNTGELFF. Here the CDR3 DNA reads TGTGCCGGCAGCACGTGGTGGGACCTGTCATCGAACACCGGGGAGCTGTTTTTT.